The T cell receptor beta chain under discussion was sequenced for a study of shared clonotypes between healthy human individuals. About the study: Each donor contributed plates that comprised three CD4 naive, three CD4 memory, two CD8 naive and one CD8 memory. Study-level results: Generally, naive subsets came out with larger estimated richness than memory subsets. The study found lower generation probabilities in non-shared clonotypes than in those shared by all four donors.

Germline V gene lookup returns CDR1 SGHRS and CDR2 YFSETQ. This CDR3 spans 14 amino acids. V was clipped by 6 bases and J by 0 bases, with 12 bases between them. The repertoire was sequenced with immunoSEQ multiplex PCR; TCRdb's copy has only in-frame clones and lacks some. The table has roughly 2.5 million clones, about 92% seen once. Concerning this clone itself: Its antigen is currently unknown.

Adult donors, all healthy and HIV-negative, had no recent acute infections or vaccinations. The sequencing input was naive CD4+ T cells sorted from blood. This sample's subset: CD45RA+ positively selected. The chain links TRBV5-1 to TRBJ1-1; D uncertain. This TCR derives from a man aged 18-30 years in good health. This chain's CDR3 is CASNTGDMNTEAFF. The CDR3 nucleotides are TGCGCCAGCAATACCGGGGATATGAACACTGAAGCTTTCTTT.